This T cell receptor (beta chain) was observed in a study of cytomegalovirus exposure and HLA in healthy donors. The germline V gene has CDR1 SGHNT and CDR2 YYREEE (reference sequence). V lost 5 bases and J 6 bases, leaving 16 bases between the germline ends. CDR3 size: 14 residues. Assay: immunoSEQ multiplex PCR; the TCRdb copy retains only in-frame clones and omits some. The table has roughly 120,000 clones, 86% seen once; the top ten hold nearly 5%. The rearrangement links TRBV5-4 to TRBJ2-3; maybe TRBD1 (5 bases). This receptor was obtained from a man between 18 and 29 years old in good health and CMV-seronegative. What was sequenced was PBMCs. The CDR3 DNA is TGTGCCAGCAGTTTCCAGGGCCCGCGGGATACGCAGTATTTT. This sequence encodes CASSFQGPRDTQYF.